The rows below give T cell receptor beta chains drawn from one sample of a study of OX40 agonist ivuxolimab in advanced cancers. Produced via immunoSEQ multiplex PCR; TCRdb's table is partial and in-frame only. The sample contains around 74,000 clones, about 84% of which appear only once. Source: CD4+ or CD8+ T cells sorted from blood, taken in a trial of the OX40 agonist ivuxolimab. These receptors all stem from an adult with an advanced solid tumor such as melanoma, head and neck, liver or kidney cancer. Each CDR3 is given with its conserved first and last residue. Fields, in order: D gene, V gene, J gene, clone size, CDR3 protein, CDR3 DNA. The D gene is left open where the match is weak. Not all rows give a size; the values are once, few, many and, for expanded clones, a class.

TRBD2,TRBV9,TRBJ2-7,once,CASSGRAGRTSGRGEQYF,TGTGCCAGCAGCGGGAGGGCAGGGAGAACGAGCGGGAGAGGCGAGCAGTACTTC
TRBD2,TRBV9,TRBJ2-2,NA,CASSVSTSPTGELFF,TGTGCCAGCAGCGTATCGACTAGCCCCACCGGGGAGCTGTTTTTT
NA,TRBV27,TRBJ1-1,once,CASSRGGALNTEAFF,TGTGCCAGCAGTAGGGGAGGAGCATTGAACACTGAAGCTTTCTTT
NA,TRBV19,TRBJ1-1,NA,CASSIEGREAFF,TGTGCCAGTAGTATAGAGGGCAGGGAAGCTTTCTTT
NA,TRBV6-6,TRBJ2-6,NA,CASMSSGANVLTF,TGTGCCAGCATGTCCTCTGGGGCCAACGTCCTGACTTTC
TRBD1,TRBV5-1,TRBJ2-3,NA,CASSLAPAGTGTDTQYF,TGCGCCAGCAGCTTGGCGCCTGCCGGGACAGGCACAGATACGCAGTATTTT
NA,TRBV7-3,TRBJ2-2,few,CASSRAGTGELFF,TGTGCCAGCAGCCGCGCGGGGACCGGGGAGCTGTTTTTT
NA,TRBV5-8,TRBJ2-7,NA,CASSLGHLSYEQYF,TGTGCCAGCAGCCTAGGACACTTGTCCTACGAGCAGTACTTC
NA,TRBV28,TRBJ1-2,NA,CASSLNNYGYTF,TGTGCCAGCAGTTTAAATAACTATGGCTACACCTTC
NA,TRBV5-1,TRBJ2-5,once,CASSLARTGYGETQYF,TGCGCCAGCAGCTTGGCCAGAACAGGGTATGGGGAGACCCAGTACTTC
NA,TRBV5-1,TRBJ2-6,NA,CASSLALGVGANVLTF,TGCGCCAGCAGCTTAGCCCTTGGGGTTGGGGCCAACGTCCTGACTTTC
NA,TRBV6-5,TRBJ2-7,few,CASTAWGPSSYEQYF,TGTGCCAGCACAGCGTGGGGCCCGAGCTCCTACGAGCAGTACTTC
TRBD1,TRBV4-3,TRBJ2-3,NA,CASSQQQGAVTDTQYF,TGCGCCAGCAGCCAACAACAGGGGGCAGTCACAGATACGCAGTATTTT
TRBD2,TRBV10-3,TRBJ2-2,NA,CAIRSGTSGRATGELFF,TGTGCCATCAGATCCGGGACTAGCGGGAGGGCCACCGGGGAGCTGTTTTTT
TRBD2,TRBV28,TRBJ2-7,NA,CASTQGLAGYEQYF,TGTGCCAGCACTCAGGGACTAGCGGGCTACGAGCAGTACTTC
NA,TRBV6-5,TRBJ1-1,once,CASRGDRRNTEAFF,TGTGCCAGCAGGGGGGACCGGCGAAACACTGAAGCTTTCTTT
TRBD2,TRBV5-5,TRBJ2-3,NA,CASSSGLAGGLGDTQYF,TGTGCCAGCAGCTCAGGACTAGCGGGAGGCCTGGGAGATACGCAGTATTTT
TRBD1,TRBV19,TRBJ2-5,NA,CASARTGVTGETQYF,TGTGCCTCAGCCCGGACAGGGGTCACTGGGGAGACCCAGTACTTC
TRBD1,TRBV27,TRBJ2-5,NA,CASRDRGRETQYF,TGTGCCAGCAGGGACAGGGGGCGCGAGACCCAGTACTTC